The T cell receptor (beta chain) described here comes from a study of cytomegalovirus exposure and HLA in healthy donors. Whole-study context: About 80 million unique TCR sequences came from HLA-typed donors in an early release.

The PCR contained 60 Vbeta and 13 Jbeta primers. Method: immunoSEQ multiplex PCR; TCRdb's copy keeps in-frame clones and lacks some. Among about 130,000 clones, 70% to 80% were seen once, and the ten largest hold around 1.9%. V shed 1 base and J 2 bases; nucleotides not matched to a gene: 3. Germline CDR1 MDHEN, CDR2 SYDVKM. CDR3 size: 15 residues. The chain combines TRBV28 with TRBJ2-7, with TRBD2 identical over 9 bases. This TCR came from a woman aged 45 to 65 in good health and CMV-seronegative. Sequencing input: PBMCs. The CDR3 DNA reads TGTGCCAGCAGTTTATCTAGCGGGGCTCCCTACGAGCAGTACTTC. Its protein is CASSLSSGAPYEQYF.